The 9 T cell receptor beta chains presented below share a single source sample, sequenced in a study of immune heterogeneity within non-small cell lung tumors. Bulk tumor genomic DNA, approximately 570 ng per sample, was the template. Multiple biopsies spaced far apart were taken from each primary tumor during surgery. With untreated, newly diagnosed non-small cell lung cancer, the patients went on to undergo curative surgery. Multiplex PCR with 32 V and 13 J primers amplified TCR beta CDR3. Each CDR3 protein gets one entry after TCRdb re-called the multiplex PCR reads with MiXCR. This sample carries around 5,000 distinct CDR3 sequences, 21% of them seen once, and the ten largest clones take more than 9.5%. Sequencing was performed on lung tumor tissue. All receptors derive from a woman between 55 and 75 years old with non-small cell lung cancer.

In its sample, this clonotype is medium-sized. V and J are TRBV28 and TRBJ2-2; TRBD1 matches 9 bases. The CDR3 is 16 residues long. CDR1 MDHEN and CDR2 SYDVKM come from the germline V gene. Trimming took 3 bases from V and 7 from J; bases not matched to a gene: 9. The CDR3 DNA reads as TGTGCCAGCAGTTTGATCGACAGGGGGTTCGGCGGGGAGCTGTTTTTT. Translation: CASSLIDRGFGGELFF.

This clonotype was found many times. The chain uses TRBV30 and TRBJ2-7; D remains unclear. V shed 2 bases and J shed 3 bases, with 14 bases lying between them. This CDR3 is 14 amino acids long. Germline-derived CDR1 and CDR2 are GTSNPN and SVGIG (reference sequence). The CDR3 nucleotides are TGTGCCTGGAGTCGGGCCCGAAGGGTCTACGAGCAGTACTTC. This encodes CAWSRARRVYEQYF.

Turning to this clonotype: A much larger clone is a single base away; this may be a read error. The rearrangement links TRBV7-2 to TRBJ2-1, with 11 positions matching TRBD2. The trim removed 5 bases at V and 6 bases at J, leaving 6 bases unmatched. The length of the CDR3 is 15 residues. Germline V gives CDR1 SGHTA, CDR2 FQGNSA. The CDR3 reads CASSLSTSGSNEQFF. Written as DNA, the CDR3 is TGTGCCAGCAGCCTCAGTACTAGCGGGAGCAATGAGCAGTTCTTC.

Here the CDR3 reads CASSRLPGELFF. In DNA, the CDR3 is TGTGCCAGCAGCCGGCTACCCGGGGAGCTGTTTTTT. The chain links TRBV7-9 to TRBJ2-2; no reliable D call. This CDR3 contains 12 residues. V lost 5 bases to trimming and J lost 6 bases, with 7 bases between them. Per germline, CDR1 SEHNR and CDR2 FQNEAQ (reference sequence).

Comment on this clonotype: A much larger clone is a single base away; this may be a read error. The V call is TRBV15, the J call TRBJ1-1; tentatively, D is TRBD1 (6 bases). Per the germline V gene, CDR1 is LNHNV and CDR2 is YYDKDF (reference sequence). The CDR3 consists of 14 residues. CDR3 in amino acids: CATSRVTGYTGAFF. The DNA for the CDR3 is TGTGCCACCAGCAGAGTAACAGGGTATACTGGAGCTTTCTTT.

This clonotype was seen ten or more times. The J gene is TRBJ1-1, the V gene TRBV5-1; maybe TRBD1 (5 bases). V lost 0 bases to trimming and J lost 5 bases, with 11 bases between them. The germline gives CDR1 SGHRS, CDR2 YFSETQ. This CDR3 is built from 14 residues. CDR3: CASSLGSGRTEAFF. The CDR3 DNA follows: TGCGCCAGCAGCTTGGGTTCGGGGCGTACTGAAGCTTTCTTT.

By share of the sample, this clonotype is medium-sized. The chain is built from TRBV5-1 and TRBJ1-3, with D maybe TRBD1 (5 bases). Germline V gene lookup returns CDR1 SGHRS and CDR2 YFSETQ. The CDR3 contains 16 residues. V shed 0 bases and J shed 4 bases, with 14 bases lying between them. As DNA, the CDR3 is TGCGCCAGCAGCTTGGTTACCGGGACGGCAGGAAACACCATATATTTT. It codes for CASSLVTGTAGNTIYF.

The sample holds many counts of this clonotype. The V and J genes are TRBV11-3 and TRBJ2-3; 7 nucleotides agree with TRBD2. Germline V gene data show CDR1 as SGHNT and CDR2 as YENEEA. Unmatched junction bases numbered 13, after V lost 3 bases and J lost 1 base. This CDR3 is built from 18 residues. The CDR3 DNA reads TGTGCCAGCAGCTTGGGGGGTGCGGGAGAGTTCGGCACAGATACGCAGTATTTT. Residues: CASSLGGAGEFGTDTQYF.

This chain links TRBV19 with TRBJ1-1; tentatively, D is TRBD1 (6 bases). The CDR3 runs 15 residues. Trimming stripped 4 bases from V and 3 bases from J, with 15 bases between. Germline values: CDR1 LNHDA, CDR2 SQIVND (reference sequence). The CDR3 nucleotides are TGTGCCAGTAGTAACCGGGACACTAGATACACTGAAGCTTTCTTT. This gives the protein CASSNRDTRYTEAFF.